The clone carrying this T cell receptor (beta chain) was recorded a few times. What it recognizes is unknown. The investigators introduced synthetic TCR analog templates into each PCR as spikes. Repertoires were generated with immunoSEQ multiplex PCR, while TCRdb's copy carries only in-frame clones and drops some. The top ten clones hold 5.8% of a sample with roughly 48,000 clones, over 70% of them seen once. This record comes from a study of PD-L1 blockade in urothelial cancer. Study context: Analysis of blood occurred 3 weeks (second dose) and 6 weeks after treatment start. Median blood clonality was around 0.074, with about 80,000 unique TCRs. Study conclusions and caveats: A below-median TCR clonality in blood before treatment predicted better survival.

The receptor was derived from a man between 35 and 55 years old with urothelial cancer. The material was PBMCs, obtained around atezolizumab (anti-PD-L1) treatment.

CDR3 amino acids: CASTTLAGGGVRYGYTF. The CDR3 coding sequence is TGTGCCAGCACTACTCTGGCAGGGGGCGGAGTTCGGTATGGCTACACCTTC. This chain joins TRBV2 and TRBJ1-2; 8 nucleotides line up with TRBD1. This CDR3 spans 17 amino acids. The V gene end was trimmed by 7 bases and the J gene end by 5 bases; junction bases not matched to a gene: 18. Per the germline V gene, CDR1 is SNHLY and CDR2 is FYNNEI.